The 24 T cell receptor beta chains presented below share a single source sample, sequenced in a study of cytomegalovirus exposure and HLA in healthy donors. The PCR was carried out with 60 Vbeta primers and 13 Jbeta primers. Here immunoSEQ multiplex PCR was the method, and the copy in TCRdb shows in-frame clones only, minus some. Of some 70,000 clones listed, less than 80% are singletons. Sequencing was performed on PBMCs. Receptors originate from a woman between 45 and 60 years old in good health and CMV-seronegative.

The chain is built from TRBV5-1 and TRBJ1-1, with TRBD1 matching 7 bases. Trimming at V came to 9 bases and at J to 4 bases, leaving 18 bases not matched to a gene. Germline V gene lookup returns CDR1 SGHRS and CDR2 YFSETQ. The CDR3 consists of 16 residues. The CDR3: CATTEGPQGLGTEAFF. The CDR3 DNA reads TGCGCCACCACGGAAGGTCCACAGGGGTTAGGCACTGAAGCTTTCTTT.

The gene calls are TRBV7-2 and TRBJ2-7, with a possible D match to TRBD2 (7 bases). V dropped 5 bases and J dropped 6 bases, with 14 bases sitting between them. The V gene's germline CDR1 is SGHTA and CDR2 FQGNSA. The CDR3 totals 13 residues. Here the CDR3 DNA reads TGTGCCAGCAGCCCCCTGCGGGGGCTCGAGCAGTACTTC. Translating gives CASSPLRGLEQYF.

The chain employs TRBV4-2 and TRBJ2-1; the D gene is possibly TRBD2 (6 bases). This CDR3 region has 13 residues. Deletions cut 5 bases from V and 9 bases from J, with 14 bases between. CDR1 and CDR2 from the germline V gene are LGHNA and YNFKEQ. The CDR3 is CASSDLLAFEQFF. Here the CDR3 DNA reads TGTGCCAGCAGCGACCTACTAGCTTTTGAGCAGTTCTTC.

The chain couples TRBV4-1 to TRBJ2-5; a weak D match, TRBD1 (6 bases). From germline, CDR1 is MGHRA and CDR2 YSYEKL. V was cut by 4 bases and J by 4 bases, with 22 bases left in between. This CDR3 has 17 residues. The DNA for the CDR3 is TGCGCCAGCAGCCGGCTGGGTGAGGGCAGGGGTCCAGAGACCCAGTACTTC. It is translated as CASSRLGEGRGPETQYF.

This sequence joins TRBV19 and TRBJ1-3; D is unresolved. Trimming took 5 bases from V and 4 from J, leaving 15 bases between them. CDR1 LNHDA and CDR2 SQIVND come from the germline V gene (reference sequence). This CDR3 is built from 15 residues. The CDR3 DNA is TGTGCCAGTAGTCGAGCCAGACAATCGGGAAACACCATATATTTT. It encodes CASSRARQSGNTIYF.

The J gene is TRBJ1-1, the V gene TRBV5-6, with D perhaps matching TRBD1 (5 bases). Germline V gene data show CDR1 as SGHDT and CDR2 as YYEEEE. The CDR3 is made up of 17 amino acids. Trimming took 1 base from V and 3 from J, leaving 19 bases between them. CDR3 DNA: TGTGCCAGCAGCTTGCGCGGGCCGGGGGGAGGGGACACTGAAGCTTTCTTT. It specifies CASSLRGPGGGDTEAFF.

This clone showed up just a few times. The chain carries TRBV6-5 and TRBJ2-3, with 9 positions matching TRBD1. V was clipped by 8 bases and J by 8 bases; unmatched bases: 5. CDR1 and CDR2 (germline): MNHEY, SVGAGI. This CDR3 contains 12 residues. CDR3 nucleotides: TGTGCCAGCGCAGGGACAGGGAGTACGCAGTATTTT. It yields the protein CASAGTGSTQYF.

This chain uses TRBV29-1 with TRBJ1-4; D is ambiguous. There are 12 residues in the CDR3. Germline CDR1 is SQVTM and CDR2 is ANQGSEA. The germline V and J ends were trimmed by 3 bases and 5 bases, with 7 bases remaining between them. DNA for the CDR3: TGCAGCGTTGACGAGGAGAATGAAAAACTGTTTTTT. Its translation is CSVDEENEKLFF.

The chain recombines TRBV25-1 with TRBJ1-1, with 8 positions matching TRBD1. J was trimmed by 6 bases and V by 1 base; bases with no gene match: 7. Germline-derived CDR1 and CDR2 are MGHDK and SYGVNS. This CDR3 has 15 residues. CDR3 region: CASSELDRDVAEAFF. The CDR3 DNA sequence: TGTGCCAGCAGTGAATTGGACAGGGATGTAGCTGAAGCTTTCTTT.

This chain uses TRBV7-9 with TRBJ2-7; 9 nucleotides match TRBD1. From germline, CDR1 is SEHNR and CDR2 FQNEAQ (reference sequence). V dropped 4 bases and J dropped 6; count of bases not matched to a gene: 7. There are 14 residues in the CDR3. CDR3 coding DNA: TGTGCCAGCAGCTCGGGACAGGGTGCGTCCGAGCAGTACTTC. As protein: CASSSGQGASEQYF. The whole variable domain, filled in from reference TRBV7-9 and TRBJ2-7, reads DTGVSQNPRHKITKRGQNVTFRCDPISEHNRLYWYRQTLGQGPEFLTYFQNEAQLEKSRLLSDRFSAERPKGSFSTLEIQRTEQGDSAMYLCASSSGQGASEQYFGPGTRLTVT.

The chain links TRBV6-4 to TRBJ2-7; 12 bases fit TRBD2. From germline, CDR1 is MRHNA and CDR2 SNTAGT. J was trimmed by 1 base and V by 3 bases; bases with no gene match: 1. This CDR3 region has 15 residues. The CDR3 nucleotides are TGTGCCAGCAGTGAACTAGCGGGAGGTTCCTACGAGCAGTACTTC. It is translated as CASSELAGGSYEQYF.

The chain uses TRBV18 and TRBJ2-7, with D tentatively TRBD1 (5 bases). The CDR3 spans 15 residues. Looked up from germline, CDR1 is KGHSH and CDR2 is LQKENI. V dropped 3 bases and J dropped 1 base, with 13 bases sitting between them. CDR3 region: CASSPRRQLSYEQYF. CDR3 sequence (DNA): TGTGCCAGCTCACCTCGCCGACAGCTGTCCTACGAGCAGTACTTC.

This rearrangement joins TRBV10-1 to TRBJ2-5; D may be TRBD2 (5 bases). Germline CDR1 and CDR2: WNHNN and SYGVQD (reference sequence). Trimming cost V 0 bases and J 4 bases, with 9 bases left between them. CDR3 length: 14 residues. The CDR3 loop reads CASSESGRGETQYF. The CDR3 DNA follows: TGCGCCAGCAGTGAGTCAGGGAGAGGAGAGACCCAGTACTTC.

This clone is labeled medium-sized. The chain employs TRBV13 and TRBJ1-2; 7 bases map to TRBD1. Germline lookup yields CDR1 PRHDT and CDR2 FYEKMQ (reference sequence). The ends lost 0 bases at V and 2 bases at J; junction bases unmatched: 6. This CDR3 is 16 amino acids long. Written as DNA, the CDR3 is TGTGCCAGCAGCTTAGGTGGCGCAGGGGGGAACTATGGCTACACCTTC. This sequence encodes CASSLGGAGGNYGYTF. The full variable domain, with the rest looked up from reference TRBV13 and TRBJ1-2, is AAGVIQSPRHLIKEKRETATLKCYPIPRHDTVYWYQQGPGQDPQFLISFYEKMQSDKGSIPDRFSAQQFSDYHSELNMSSLELGDSALYFCASSLGGAGGNYGYTFGSGTRLTVV.

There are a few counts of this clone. CDR3 sequence reads: CASSLGRGWGNQPQHF. In DNA, the CDR3 is TGTGCCAGCAGCTTGGGCCGGGGATGGGGCAATCAGCCCCAGCATTTT. The J gene is TRBJ1-5, the V gene TRBV13; D unclear. The CDR3 has 16 residues. Trimming removed 3 bases from V and 2 bases from J, with 14 bases in between. Per germline, CDR1 PRHDT and CDR2 FYEKMQ (reference sequence).

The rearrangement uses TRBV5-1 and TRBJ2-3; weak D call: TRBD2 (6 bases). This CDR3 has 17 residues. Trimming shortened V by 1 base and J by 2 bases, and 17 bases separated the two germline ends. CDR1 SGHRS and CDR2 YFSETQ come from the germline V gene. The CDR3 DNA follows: TGCGCCAGCAGCTTGCCCCGGCGGAGGGATCTCACAGATACGCAGTATTTT. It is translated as CASSLPRRRDLTDTQYF.

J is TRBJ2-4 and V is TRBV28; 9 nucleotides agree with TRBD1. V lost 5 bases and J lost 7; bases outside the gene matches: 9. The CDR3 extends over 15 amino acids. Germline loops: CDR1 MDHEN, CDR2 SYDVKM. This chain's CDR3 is CASSTPRQGGNIQYF. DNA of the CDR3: TGTGCCAGCAGTACCCCCCGACAGGGGGGGAACATTCAGTACTTC.

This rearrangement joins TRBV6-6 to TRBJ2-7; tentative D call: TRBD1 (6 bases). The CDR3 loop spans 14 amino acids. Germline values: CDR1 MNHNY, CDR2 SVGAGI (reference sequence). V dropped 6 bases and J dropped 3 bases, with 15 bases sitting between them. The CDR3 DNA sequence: TGTGCCAGCAGCCTCACCTACAGGGACTACGAGCAGTACTTC. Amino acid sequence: CASSLTYRDYEQYF.

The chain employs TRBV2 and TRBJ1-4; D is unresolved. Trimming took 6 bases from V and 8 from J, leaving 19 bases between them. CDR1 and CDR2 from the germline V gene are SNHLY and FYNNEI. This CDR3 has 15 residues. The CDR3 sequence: CASSGGIGFREKLFF. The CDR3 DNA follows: TGTGCCAGCAGCGGAGGGATTGGGTTTCGGGAAAAACTGTTTTTT.

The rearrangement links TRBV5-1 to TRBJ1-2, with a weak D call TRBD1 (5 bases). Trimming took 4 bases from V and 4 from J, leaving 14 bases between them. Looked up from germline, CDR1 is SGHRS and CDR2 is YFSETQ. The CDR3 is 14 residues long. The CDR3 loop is CASSQDQGRYGYTF. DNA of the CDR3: TGCGCCAGCAGCCAAGATCAGGGCCGCTATGGCTACACCTTC.

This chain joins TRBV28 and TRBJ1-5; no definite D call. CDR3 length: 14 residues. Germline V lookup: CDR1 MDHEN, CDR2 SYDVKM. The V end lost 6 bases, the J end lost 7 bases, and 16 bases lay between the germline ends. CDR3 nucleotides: TGTGCCAGCAGGCCCGAGGTGAGGGTGCAGCCCCAGCATTTT. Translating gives CASRPEVRVQPQHF.

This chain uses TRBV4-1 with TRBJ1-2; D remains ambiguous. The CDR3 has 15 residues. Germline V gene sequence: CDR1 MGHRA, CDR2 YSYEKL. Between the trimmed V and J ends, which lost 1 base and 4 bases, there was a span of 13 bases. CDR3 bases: TGCGCCAGCAGCCAAGGGGGAGGCGGGAGCTATGGCTACACCTTC. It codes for CASSQGGGGSYGYTF.

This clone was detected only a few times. The CDR3 loop reads CASSWSGSRYNEQFF. CDR3 DNA sequence: TGCGCCAGCAGCTGGAGCGGGAGCCGCTACAATGAGCAGTTCTTC. This chain joins TRBV5-1 and TRBJ2-1; 8 nucleotides agree with TRBD2. CDR3 length: 15 residues. Trimming at V came to 3 bases and at J to 3 bases, leaving 5 bases not matched to a gene. The germline V gene encodes CDR1 SGHRS and CDR2 YFSETQ.

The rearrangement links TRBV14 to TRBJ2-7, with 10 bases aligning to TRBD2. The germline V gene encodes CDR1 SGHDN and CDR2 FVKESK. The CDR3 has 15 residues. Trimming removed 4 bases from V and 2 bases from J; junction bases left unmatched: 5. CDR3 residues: CASSPWTSGTYEQYF. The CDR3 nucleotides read TGTGCCAGCAGCCCTTGGACTAGCGGAACCTACGAGCAGTACTTC.